Presented here are 3 T cell receptor beta chains from one specimen sequenced in a study of shared clonotypes between healthy human individuals. Here immunoSEQ multiplex PCR was the method, and the copy in TCRdb shows in-frame clones only, minus some. The data hold some 500,000 clones, with roughly 95% observed a single time. Material for sequencing was naive CD4+ T cells sorted from blood. The subset: CD45RA+ positively selected. The receptors originated from a woman under 40 in good health.

The V and J genes are TRBV6-6 and TRBJ2-2, with 8 bases matching TRBD1. The germline V gene has CDR1 MNHNY and CDR2 SVGAGI (reference sequence). V dropped 6 bases and J dropped 7; count of bases not matched to a gene: 7. CDR3 length: 14 amino acids. The CDR3 loop is CASRSQGAFGELFF. Here the CDR3 DNA reads TGTGCCAGCAGATCCCAGGGGGCCTTCGGGGAGCTGTTTTTT.

This chain joins TRBV18 and TRBJ1-2, with D uncertain. Germline V CDR1 and CDR2: KGHSH, LQKENI. The CDR3 is 13 amino acids. V dropped 3 bases and J dropped 4 bases, with 9 bases sitting between them. CDR3 sequence: CASSPEDGYGYTF. DNA for the CDR3: TGTGCCAGCTCACCGGAAGACGGCTATGGCTACACCTTC.

V is TRBV4-1 and J is TRBJ2-7, with D unclear. This CDR3 region has 16 residues. CDR1 and CDR2 from the germline V gene are MGHRA and YSYEKL. V lost 0 bases, J lost 2 bases, and 14 bases lay in between. CDR3 nucleotides: TGCGCCAGCAGCCAAGAACGTGGCTCCCGAACCTACGAGCAGTACTTC. Protein product: CASSQERGSRTYEQYF.